Listed below are T cell receptor beta chains from one sample, sequenced in a study of T cell repertoires in cytomegalovirus infection. TCRdb reprocessed the reads via MiXCR and lists one record per CDR3 protein. The sample records approximately 260,000 distinct CDR3 sequences, 15% to 20% being singletons. The sample comprised CD8+ T cells from PBMCs. Receptors originate from a human donor in good health (CMV status not recorded). Some clones in this sample may be carry-over from other donors' samples. Each CDR3 is given with its conserved first and last residue. Each record gives: J gene, V gene, D gene, clone size, CDR3 DNA, CDR3 protein. D genes are given only for firm matches. A row's size may be missing; if present it is once, few, many or a size class.

J: TRBJ2-4; V: TRBV4-1; D: .; size: few; DNA: TGCGCCAGCAGCCAAGACCTCGTTAGGGTTGACAAAAACATTCAGTACTTC; CDR3: CASSQDLVRVDKNIQYF
J: TRBJ2-1; V: TRBV29-1; D: .; size: .; DNA: TGCAGCGTTGGGGTTCGGGGGTGGGGTGATGAGCAGTTCTTC; CDR3: CSVGVRGWGDEQFF
J: TRBJ1-5; V: TRBV29-1; D: .; size: .; DNA: TGCAGCGTTGAAGACGGCAGGGAGAGGCATTTT; CDR3: CSVEDGRERHF
J: TRBJ2-7; V: TRBV7-9; D: .; size: .; DNA: TGTGCCAGCAGCTTAGAGGGCTCCTACTACGAGCAGTACTTC; CDR3: CASSLEGSYYEQYF
J: TRBJ2-3; V: TRBV29-1; D: TRBD1; size: .; DNA: TGCAGCGTAGAGTACAGGGGTGGTCGCACAGATACGCAGTATTTT; CDR3: CSVEYRGGRTDTQYF
J: TRBJ2-3; V: TRBV9; D: .; size: .; DNA: TGTGCCAGCAGCCCCCGGACGGGCGACACAGATACGCAGTATTTT; CDR3: CASSPRTGDTDTQYF
J: TRBJ1-1; V: TRBV7-9; D: .; size: many; DNA: TGTGCCAGCAGCTTAGGTGGGTGGAGATACACTGAAGCTTTCTTT; CDR3: CASSLGGWRYTEAFF
J: TRBJ1-6; V: TRBV2; D: .; size: .; DNA: TGTGCCAGCAGTCTAGGATTTTCGGATTCACCCCTCCACTTT; CDR3: CASSLGFSDSPLHF
J: TRBJ1-1; V: TRBV4-3; D: .; size: .; DNA: TGCGCCAGCAGCCAAGATGGACGGTCTGAAGCTTTCTTT; CDR3: CASSQDGRSEAFF
J: TRBJ1-2; V: TRBV19; D: TRBD1; size: .; DNA: TGTGCCAGTATCGGGGACAGGGGTAACTATGGCTACACCTTC; CDR3: CASIGDRGNYGYTF
J: TRBJ1-1; V: TRBV12-3/TRBV12-4; D: TRBD1; size: many; DNA: TGTGCCAGCACCCCTACAGGGGGAACTGAAGCTTTCTTT; CDR3: CASTPTGGTEAFF
J: TRBJ2-1; V: TRBV7-8; D: TRBD1; size: many; DNA: TGTGCCAGCAGCTTAGGTCCCGGACAGGGTGACAATGAGCAGTTCTTC; CDR3: CASSLGPGQGDNEQFF
J: TRBJ2-3; V: TRBV7-2; D: TRBD2; size: many; DNA: TGTGCCAGCAGCTCTCGTCGGGGGGGGACCATCACAGATACGCAGTATTTT; CDR3: CASSSRRGGTITDTQYF
J: TRBJ2-5; V: TRBV6-2/TRBV6-3; D: .; size: .; DNA: TGTGCCAGCAGCTCGGACAGATATAACCAAGAGACCCAGTACTTC; CDR3: CASSSDRYNQETQYF
J: TRBJ2-7; V: TRBV28; D: .; size: .; DNA: TGTGCCAGCAGTTTCAATATCGGGACAAGGGGCCGACTCATCTCCTACGAGCAGTACTTC; CDR3: CASSFNIGTRGRLISYEQYF
J: TRBJ1-1; V: TRBV5-5; D: .; size: few; DNA: TGTGCCAGCAGCTGGGGGGACACTGAAGCTTTCTTT; CDR3: CASSWGDTEAFF
J: TRBJ1-6; V: TRBV4-3; D: .; size: few; DNA: TGCGCCAGCAGCCAAGATCCAGCGGGCGGCTCGATCGATTCACCCCTCCACTTT; CDR3: CASSQDPAGGSIDSPLHF
J: TRBJ2-7; V: TRBV5-5; D: .; size: few; DNA: TGTGCCAGCAGCTCCGGGGACGGAGACTCCTACGAGCAGTACTTC; CDR3: CASSSGDGDSYEQYF
J: TRBJ1-4; V: TRBV10-3; D: .; size: .; DNA: TGTGCCATCAGTGAGTCGAAAACACCGGCAACTAATGAAAAACTGTTTTTT; CDR3: CAISESKTPATNEKLFF
J: TRBJ2-5; V: TRBV20-1; D: TRBD1; size: .; DNA: TGCAGTGCTAGCCTCCCTGGGACAGAAAGTTTAGAACAAGAGACCCAGTACTTC; CDR3: CSASLPGTESLEQETQYF
J: TRBJ2-2; V: TRBV18; D: TRBD1; size: few; DNA: TGTGCCAGCTCACCAGATGGACAGGGACCCGGGGAGCTGTTTTTT; CDR3: CASSPDGQGPGELFF
J: TRBJ2-1; V: TRBV7-9; D: TRBD2; size: few; DNA: TGTGCCAGCAGTTATCTAGCGGGGGACTACAATGAGCAGTTCTTC; CDR3: CASSYLAGDYNEQFF
J: TRBJ2-1; V: TRBV6-2/TRBV6-3; D: .; size: few; DNA: TGTGCCAGCAGTTACTCCCCCGTTTTTGCGGGGGCTTTATACAATGAGCAGTTCTTC; CDR3: CASSYSPVFAGALYNEQFF
J: TRBJ1-5; V: TRBV20-1; D: .; size: .; DNA: TGCAGTGCTATCCAGGACATTAGCAATCAGCCCCAGCATTTT; CDR3: CSAIQDISNQPQHF
J: TRBJ2-7; V: TRBV5-6; D: .; size: few; DNA: TGTGCCAGCAGCTTGGTGGCGGGTGGCGGATTCTACGAGCAGTACTTC; CDR3: CASSLVAGGGFYEQYF
J: TRBJ1-6; V: TRBV6-6; D: TRBD1; size: few; DNA: TGTGCCAGCAGTTGGACAGGGGAGAATTCACCCCTCCACTTT; CDR3: CASSWTGENSPLHF
J: TRBJ1-2; V: TRBV20-1; D: .; size: few; DNA: TGCAGTGCTAGTCCGGGATACCTATCCGGTGGCTACACCTTC; CDR3: CSASPGYLSGGYTF